The 2 T cell receptor beta chains presented below share a single source sample, sequenced in a study of naive and memory T cell subsets. Both TRBC1 and TRBC2 were covered by a beta constant-region primer of two equimolar oligonucleotides. One entry per CDR3 protein, called by TCRdb with MiXCR from the UMI-ligation and nested PCR reads. Counted here are under 150,000 distinct CDR3 sequences, about 17% occurring once; the ten biggest clones make up around 0.14%. The sequenced sample was naive CD4+ T cells from blood. These TCRs come from a human donor in good health.

The rearrangement links TRBV6-6 to TRBJ1-2; D unresolved. This CDR3 spans 14 amino acids. V lost 5 bases, J lost 0 bases, and 10 bases lay in between. The germline V gene has CDR1 MNHNY and CDR2 SVGAGI (reference sequence). The CDR3 here is CASSRDPPNYGYTF. The CDR3 DNA sequence: TGTGCCAGCAGTCGGGATCCCCCTAACTATGGCTACACCTTC.

This clonotype was detected only a few times. This chain connects TRBV15 to TRBJ2-3; 11 bases agree with TRBD2. Germline V CDR1 and CDR2: LNHNV, YYDKDF (reference sequence). The CDR3 length is 17 residues. V trimming: 3 bases; J trimming: 2 bases; junction bases outside the gene matches: 7. CDR3 residues: CATSRGGTSGFTDTQYF. CDR3 sequence (DNA): TGTGCCACCAGCAGGGGGGGGACTAGCGGTTTCACAGATACGCAGTATTTT. Full variable domain (remainder filled in from reference TRBV15 and TRBJ2-3): DAMVIQNPRYQVTQFGKPVTLSCSQTLNHNVMYWYQQKSSQAPKLLFHYYDKDFNNEADTPDNFQSRRPNTSFCFLDIRSPGLGDTAMYLCATSRGGTSGFTDTQYFGPGTRLTVL.